Listed below are T cell receptor beta chains from one sample, sequenced in a study of cytomegalovirus exposure and HLA in healthy donors. Only in-frame clones appear in the TCRdb table, and some are missing; sequencing was by immunoSEQ multiplex PCR. The top ten hold around 5.8% of the sample, which has 110,000 or so clones, around 73% seen once. The specimen was PBMCs. These receptors came from a woman aged 25 to 45 in good health and CMV-seropositive. Both conserved end residues are part of each CDR3.

V gene	J gene	CDR3 protein
TRBV9	TRBJ2-1	CASSVLGREAFHEQFF
TRBV30	TRBJ1-6	CAWGQGTGNSPLHF
TRBV4-1	TRBJ2-7	CASSQERGYEQYF
TRBV2	TRBJ2-1	CASSEATAGTGTFF
TRBV18	TRBJ2-3	CASSPKTSGRRVDTQYF
TRBV6-4	TRBJ1-1	CASSVDRSSTEAFF
TRBV6-5	TRBJ1-6	CASSYSSGTGNSPLHF
TRBV29-1	TRBJ2-1	CSVSPGGNEQFF
TRBV18	TRBJ2-1	CASSPRSGKGAYNEQFF
TRBV19	TRBJ2-2	CASSKGQVVSTGELFF
TRBV9	TRBJ2-1	CASSGQGGEQFF
TRBV2	TRBJ2-1	CASSRDNEQFF
TRBV11-1	TRBJ2-5	CASSLRRLGQGMETQYF
TRBV2	TRBJ1-1	CASSTRQEMAAFF
TRBV6-5	TRBJ2-7	CASSYGQGGLEQYF
TRBV27	TRBJ2-7	CASSYGVAYEQYF
TRBV25-1	TRBJ1-4	CASRDNSEKLFF
TRBV10-3	TRBJ2-5	CAISEGGGGSLWEQYF
TRBV10-3	TRBJ2-3	CAIRTTGIRTDTQYF
TRBV7-9	TRBJ1-1	CASSSPLRVRYTEAFF
TRBV21-1	TRBJ1-5	CASSKEHLRGHSNQPQHF
TRBV7-9	TRBJ2-3	CATLGQTSTDTQYF
TRBV6-4	TRBJ2-3	CASSRTSTDTQYF
TRBV4-1	TRBJ2-5	CASSQGRGSEVETQYF
TRBV4-1	TRBJ2-7	CASSQARAGDEQYF
TRBV6-6	TRBJ2-1	CASTRQGPYNEQFF
TRBV5-1	TRBJ2-2	CASSRQGATNTGELFF
TRBV19	TRBJ2-3	CASSIQGFGTGERDTQYF
TRBV14	TRBJ2-1	CASSRMGLAGVTVF
TRBV4-1	TRBJ2-3	CASSQGRSGGSTDTQYF
TRBV6-1	TRBJ1-5	CASSGPREVSNQPQHF
TRBV9	TRBJ1-2	CASSVDFEGVYGYTF
TRBV6-1	TRBJ1-2	CASSGGRGGNYGYTF
TRBV30	TRBJ1-2	CAWSRSPTVLTGANYGYTF
TRBV6-1	TRBJ1-5	CASSAEQPQHF
TRBV10-3	TRBJ1-2	CAISGRTEDLQGGYTF
TRBV7-8	TRBJ1-1	CASSLTGLITEAFF
TRBV2	TRBJ1-2	CASRGGGSGGYGYTF
TRBV5-4	-	CASSTPSGGAYEQYF
TRBV7-9	TRBJ2-3	CASSLQGWTDTQYF
TRBV6-1	TRBJ1-3	CASSLTSGNTIYF
TRBV13	TRBJ2-7	CASSLEVGTGVIEQYF
TRBV19	TRBJ1-5	CASRQSGSDQPQHF
TRBV5-4	TRBJ2-5	CASSPGTGRMRQETQYF
TRBV6-6	TRBJ2-2	CASSVQGATNTGELFF
TRBV28	TRBJ2-1	CASSFGSGLQFF
TRBV4-1	TRBJ1-5	CASSQDQTAHQPQHF
TRBV12-5	TRBJ2-3	CASGLLKDTRDRDKDTQYF
TRBV5-1	TRBJ2-3	CASSSASGGTDTQYF
TRBV7-2	TRBJ2-3	CASSLGPGGTDTQYF
TRBV9	TRBJ1-1	CASSPRQELSTEAFF
TRBV5-6	TRBJ1-2	CASSLYGLEDYTF
TRBV10-3	TRBJ2-1	CAVSERGSGTSGNEQFF
TRBV7-8	TRBJ2-7	CASRKREGSYEQYF
TRBV9	TRBJ1-4	CASSVEGGDGEKLFF
TRBV19	TRBJ2-3	CASSPRTSAYTDTQYF
TRBV7-9	TRBJ2-1	CASSLPSNEQFF